This TCR beta chain was documented in a study of glioma-infiltrating T cells (TCRdb year 2016). General notes on the study: Low-grade gliomas were represented by WHO grade II oligodendrogliomas or astrocytomas, and glioblastomas were represented by WHO grade IV tumors that were sampled at initial rather than recurrent diagnosis. The sequencing target for blood libraries was about 4- to 11-fold coverage of approximately 1 million peripheral T cells. The paired cohort comprised three low-grade glioma patients, under 10 primary glioblastoma patients and three non-glioma patients contributing non-neoplastic brain tissue. Glioma tissue, non-neoplastic brain tissue and matched peripheral blood mononuclear cells were used as sources from which TCR alpha- and beta-chain repertoires were sequenced. To gauge divergence between tissue and blood T-cell populations, every tissue-infiltrating repertoire was compared against the peripheral blood repertoire from the same patient. Before surgery, glioma patients were given dexamethasone for six or fewer days.

Notes on this clonotype: No cognate antigen has been identified for it. This may arise from a read error, as a much more abundant clone is one base away.

Immediately after resection, surgical brain or tumor specimens were cryofrozen in liquid nitrogen, with peripheral blood cells collected concurrently. From a lookup of the germline V gene (reference sequence), CDR1 and CDR2 are DFQATT and SNEGSKA. The CDR3, cysteine through phenylalanine, is 14 amino acids long. Only the CDR3 part of the read is kept: 42 bases, read in frame from the first base. TCR alpha and beta CDR3 regions were amplified with the iRepertoire nested amplicon-rescue multiplex PCR (arm-PCR) platform from RNA. For one-step reverse transcription and amplification, about 100-450 ng of tissue mRNA or PBMC total RNA was used as input. Following bead purification, Illumina adapters were added by a secondary multiplex PCR, and the libraries were gel-purified between 200 and 400 bp. The libraries contained internal 6-nucleotide barcodes that were used for demultiplexing. Sequencing of the libraries was done on an Illumina MiSeq using 2x220 or 2x250 nucleotide paired-end reads. The paper's data handling went like this. Paired reads were merged using FLASH 1.2.11 and aligned with BWA-MEM to the GRCh37 human genome, and TRA and TRB reads were then extracted. V and J assignment used an IMGT-derived reference of cassette sequences and CDR3 motifs that included pseudogenes. Reads were translated in three frames, and productive CDR3s were defined as those with a C...FGXG motif and no stop codons. Clonotypes were defined as unique combinations of V-J cassette pair and CDR3 amino acid sequence. Reads were filtered by Hamming distance, with the threshold set by the sequence error rate of each sample in mapped regions. TCRdb reanalyzed the raw reads on its own, using fastp at Q25 for trimming and MiXCR for clone calling, and kept in-frame beta chains. Duplicate CDR3 protein sequences are folded into a single record with the most common DNA and genes. TCRdb, not the original authors, processed these V and J calls. The sample has about 410,000 distinct CDR3 sequences on record, roughly 41% of them singletons. 9.5% to 15% of the sample rests with the top ten.

Here is what the overall study found, with its caveats: Tissue and blood shared very few CDR3 sequences, a result attributed to high CDR3 diversity and limited sampling. Patients with low tissue-blood divergence were marked by a signature set of shared blood CDR3 motifs, and that set was depleted in highly divergent patients. Small numbers underpinned the group comparisons: eight glioblastoma patients, three low-grade glioma patients and three non-neoplastic patients. VJ-independent divergence between tissue and blood was lower than expected in non-neoplastic patients but higher than expected in all gliomas, particularly low-grade gliomas.

This chain joins TRBV20-1 to TRBJ1-1, with TRBD1 perhaps the D gene, on 5 matching bases. This clonotype was sampled from a human donor with low-grade glioma or glioblastoma, undergoing nonglioma brain surgery, or in good health (not recorded which). Sequencing used glioma tissue, nonneoplastic brain tissue, or PBMCs (not recorded which). The CDR3 sequence is CSAREGRANTKAFF. The DNA sequence is TGCAGTGCTAGAGAGGGCAGGGCGAACACTAAAGCTTTCTTT.